This T cell receptor (beta chain) was sequenced during a study of cytomegalovirus exposure and HLA in healthy donors. Whole-study findings and limits: Rarity characterized most TCR sequences, yet some public TCRs appeared in many donors. Within the 130 or so validation repertoires, first-cohort TCR clusters tended to co-occur, according to a later analysis. Cytomegalovirus status was reportedly diagnosed by the classifier with high sensitivity and specificity.

The table came from immunoSEQ multiplex PCR; TCRdb's copy has only in-frame clones and leaves some out. Here the sample spans around 65,000 clones, about 91% being singletons. The donors were members of the approximately 130-subject validation cohort (separate from the 666-subject first cohort). The V end lost 4 bases, the J end lost 2 bases, and 9 bases lay between the germline ends. The CDR3 loop spans 15 amino acids. CDR1 is MNHEY, CDR2 SMNVEV, per germline (reference sequence). On this clone itself: Its antigen is unidentified.

The chain is built from TRBV27 and TRBJ2-6; D gene unclear. Sequences were obtained from PBMCs. The TCR originated in a man in his late teens or twenties in good health and CMV-seropositive. The CDR3 nucleotides are TGTGCCAGCAGTTCCCCCCGGGCTGGGGCCAACGTCCTGACTTTC. Translated: CASSSPRAGANVLTF.